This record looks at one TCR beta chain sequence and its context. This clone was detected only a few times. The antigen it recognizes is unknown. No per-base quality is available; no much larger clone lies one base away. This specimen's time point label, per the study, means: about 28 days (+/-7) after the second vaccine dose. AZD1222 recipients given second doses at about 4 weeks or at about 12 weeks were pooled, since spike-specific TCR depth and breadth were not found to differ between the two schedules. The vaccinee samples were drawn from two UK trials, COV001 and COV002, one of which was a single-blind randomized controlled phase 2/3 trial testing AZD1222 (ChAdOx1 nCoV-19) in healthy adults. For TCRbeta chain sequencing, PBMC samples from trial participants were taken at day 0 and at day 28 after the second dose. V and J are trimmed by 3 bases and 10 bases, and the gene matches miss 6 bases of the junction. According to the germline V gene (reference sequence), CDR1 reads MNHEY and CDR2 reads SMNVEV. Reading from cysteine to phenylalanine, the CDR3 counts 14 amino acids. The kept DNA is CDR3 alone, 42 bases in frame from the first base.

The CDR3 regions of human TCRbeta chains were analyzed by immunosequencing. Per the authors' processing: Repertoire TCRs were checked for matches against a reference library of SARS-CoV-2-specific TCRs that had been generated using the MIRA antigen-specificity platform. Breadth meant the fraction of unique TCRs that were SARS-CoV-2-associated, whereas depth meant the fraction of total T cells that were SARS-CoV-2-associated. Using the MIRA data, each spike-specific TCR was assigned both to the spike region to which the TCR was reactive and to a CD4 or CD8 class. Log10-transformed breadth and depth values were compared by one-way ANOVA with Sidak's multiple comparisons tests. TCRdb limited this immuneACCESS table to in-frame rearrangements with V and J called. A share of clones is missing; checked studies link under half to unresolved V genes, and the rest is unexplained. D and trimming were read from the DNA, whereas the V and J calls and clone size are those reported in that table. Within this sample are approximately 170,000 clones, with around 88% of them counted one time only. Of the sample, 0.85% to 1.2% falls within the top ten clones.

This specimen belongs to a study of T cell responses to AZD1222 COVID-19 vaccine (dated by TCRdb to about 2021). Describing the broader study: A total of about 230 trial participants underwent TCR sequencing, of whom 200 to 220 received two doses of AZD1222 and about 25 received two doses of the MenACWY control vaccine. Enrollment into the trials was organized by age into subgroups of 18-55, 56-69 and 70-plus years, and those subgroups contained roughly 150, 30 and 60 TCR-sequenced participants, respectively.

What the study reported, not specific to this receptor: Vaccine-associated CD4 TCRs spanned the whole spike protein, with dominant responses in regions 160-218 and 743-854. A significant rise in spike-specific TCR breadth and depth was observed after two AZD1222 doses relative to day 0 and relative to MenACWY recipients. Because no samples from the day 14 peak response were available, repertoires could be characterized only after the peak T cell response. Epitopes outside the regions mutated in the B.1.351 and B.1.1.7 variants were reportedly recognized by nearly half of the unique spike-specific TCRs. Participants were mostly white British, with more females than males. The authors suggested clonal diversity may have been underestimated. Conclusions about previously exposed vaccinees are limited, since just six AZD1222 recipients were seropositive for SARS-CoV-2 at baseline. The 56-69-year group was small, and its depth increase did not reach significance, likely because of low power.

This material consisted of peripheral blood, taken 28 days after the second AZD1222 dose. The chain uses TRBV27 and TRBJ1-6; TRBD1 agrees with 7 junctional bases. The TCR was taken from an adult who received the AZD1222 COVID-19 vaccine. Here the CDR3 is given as CASSFEQGISPLHF. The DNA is TGTGCCAGCAGTTTCGAACAGGGGATATCACCCCTCCACTTT.